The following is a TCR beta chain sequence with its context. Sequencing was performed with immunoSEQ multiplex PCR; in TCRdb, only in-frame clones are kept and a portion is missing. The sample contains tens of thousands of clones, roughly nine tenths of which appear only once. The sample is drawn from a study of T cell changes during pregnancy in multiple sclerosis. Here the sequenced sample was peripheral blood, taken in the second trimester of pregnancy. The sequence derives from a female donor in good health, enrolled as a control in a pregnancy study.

The CDR3 spells CASSVASGELFF. The CDR3 DNA is TGTGCCAGCAGCGTAGCGTCCGGGGAGCTGTTTTTT. V usage is TRBV9 and J usage is TRBJ2-2; D remains unclear. This CDR3 spans 12 amino acids. Germline CDR1 SGDLS, CDR2 YYNGEE. Deletions cut 0 bases from V and 6 bases from J, with 3 bases between. Looking up the rest from reference TRBV9 and TRBJ2-2 gives the full variable domain: DSGVTQTPKHLITATGQRVTLRCSPRSGDLSVYWYQQSLDQGLQFLIQYYNGEERAKGNILERFSAQQFPDLHSELNLSSLELGDSALYFCASSVASGELFFGEGSRLTVL.